The sequence of this TCR beta chain was determined in a study of shared clonotypes between healthy human individuals. The study, taken as a whole, reports: It was expected that sequencing depth would affect clonotype sharing among donors.

Evenly divided among several immunoSEQ plates was the genomic DNA of each subset. TCRdb keeps only in-frame clones here, not all; method: immunoSEQ multiplex PCR. Among around 700,000 clones, approximately 75% were seen once, and the ten largest hold 1.8%. The CDR3 sequence is 14 residues long. Germline trimming cut 3 bases from V and 0 bases from J; bases unmatched to any gene: 1. In germline, CDR1 is SGHRS, CDR2 YFSETQ. On this clone itself: Its cognate antigen is unknown. A read error may explain this, as a much larger clone is one base away.

Donors were healthy HIV-negative adults without recently reported acute infections or vaccinations. Only Caucasian adults living in Nashville, Tennessee served as donors. The sample taken for sequencing was memory CD4+ T cells sorted from blood. Subset in this sample: CD45RA-negative fraction. The V call is TRBV5-1, the J call TRBJ1-1; TRBD1 matches at 8 bases. The sequence came from a young woman in good health. In DNA form, the CDR3 reads TGCGCCAGCAGCTCGGGACAGGTGAACACTGAAGCTTTCTTT. This codes for CASSSGQVNTEAFF. Using reference TRBV5-1 and TRBJ1-1 for the parts outside the CDR3, the full variable domain is KAGVTQTPRYLIKTRGQQVTLSCSPISGHRSVSWYQQTPGQGLQFLFEYFSETQRNKGNFPGRFSGRQFSNSRSEMNVSTLELGDSALYLCASSSGQVNTEAFFGQGTRLTVV.